This T cell receptor (beta chain) was profiled in a study of spatial heterogeneity in lung cancer. CDR3 length: 13 amino acids. Germline CDR1 and CDR2: MNHEY and SVGEGT. V shed 7 bases and J 7 bases; nucleotides not matched to a gene: 10. TCRdb re-called the 5' RACE reads with MiXCR, one entry per CDR3 protein. The profile shows about 25,000 distinct CDR3 sequences, roughly 6% of them singletons. This clonotype was seen at least ten times. As for time point: blood at routine non-recurrence follow-up after resection. TCRs were sequenced from unsorted whole RNA of tumor, nontumor lung or PBMC. This receptor was obtained from a male donor with early-stage non-small cell lung cancer. This chain connects TRBV6-2 or TRBV6-3 to TRBJ2-7; 7 bases line up with TRBD2. This specimen was PBMCs, taken at follow-up. The CDR3 loop is CASNLGLAEEQYF. For the CDR3, the DNA is TGTGCCAGCAACCTTGGGCTAGCGGAGGAGCAGTACTTC.